Below are 28 T cell receptor beta chains sequenced from a single sample in a study of lymphopenia after photon versus proton radiotherapy. Assay used: immunoSEQ multiplex PCR; TCRdb lists only in-frame clones, some missing. The sample consists of 65,000 to 85,000 clones, around 92% of them appearing once. Sequencing was performed on peripheral blood, taken from a patient treated with photon-based radiotherapy. The receptors come from a woman aged 40 to 50 with cholangiocarcinoma.

CDR3: CASSPPVGNTEAFF. For the CDR3, the DNA is TGTGCCAGCAGCCCCCCCGTAGGGAACACTGAAGCTTTCTTT. The V gene is TRBV9, the J gene TRBJ1-1, with D uncertain. The CDR3 has 14 amino acids. V lost 4 bases and J 1 base, leaving 11 bases between the germline ends. Per germline, CDR1 SGDLS and CDR2 YYNGEE.

The genes are TRBV7-3 and TRBJ2-1, with D tentatively TRBD2 (6 bases). CDR3 length: 15 residues. The V and J ends lost 2 bases and 10 bases respectively, with 18 bases between them. Per the germline V gene, CDR1 is SGHTA and CDR2 is FQGTGA. For the CDR3, the DNA is TGTGCCAGCAGCTTAGATCGATTCGGGCTAGCGGAGCAGTTCTTC. Its protein product is CASSLDRFGLAEQFF.

The chain is built from TRBV6-1 and TRBJ2-1; no clear D. Germline V CDR1 and CDR2: MNHNS, SASEGT. The V end lost 4 bases, the J end lost 4 bases, and 8 bases lay between the germline ends. This CDR3 contains 13 residues. The CDR3 bases are TGTGCCAGCAGTGTAGGCCCTTACAATGAGCAGTTCTTC. Translating it yields CASSVGPYNEQFF.

The chain links TRBV6-5 to TRBJ1-1, with a weak D call TRBD1 (5 bases). V was pared by 0 bases and J by 10 bases, with 18 bases between. Germline loops: CDR1 MNHEY, CDR2 SVGAGI. CDR3 length: 15 amino acids. CDR3 loop: CASSYSNSGRGGAFF. DNA of the CDR3: TGTGCCAGCAGTTACTCGAATTCTGGACGGGGCGGAGCTTTCTTT.

In its sample, this clone was seen once. The V gene is TRBV2, the J gene TRBJ1-5; D unresolved. The germline gives CDR1 SNHLY, CDR2 FYNNEI. The CDR3 is made up of 13 amino acids. Trimming shortened V by 10 bases and J by 4 bases, and 14 bases separated the two germline ends. The CDR3 sequence: CANTKGGNQPQHF. The CDR3, as DNA: TGTGCCAACACTAAGGGAGGGAATCAGCCCCAGCATTTT.

This clone was observed once. The gene calls are TRBV30 and TRBJ1-1, with 9 bases that match TRBD1. The CDR3 is 13 amino acids. J gave up 6 bases and V 4 bases, and 6 bases lay outside the gene matches. Per the germline V gene, CDR1 is GTSNPN and CDR2 is SVGIG (reference sequence). CDR3 in amino acids: CAWTRDRVSEAFF. The CDR3 DNA is TGTGCCTGGACCCGGGACAGGGTGTCTGAAGCTTTCTTT.

This clone has only one observation. This sequence joins TRBV28 and TRBJ1-2, with D tentatively TRBD1 (5 bases). CDR1 is MDHEN, CDR2 SYDVKM, per germline. Trimming removed 6 bases at V and 13 bases at J, with 18 bases between. The CDR3 is 12 amino acids. CDR3 region: CASSNHRDDLTF. CDR3 coding DNA: TGTGCCAGCAGCAACCACCGGGACGATCTCACCTTC.

This chain links TRBV30 with TRBJ1-1; TRBD1 is a possible D gene (5 bases). V lost 4 bases, J lost 4 bases, and 10 bases lay in between. CDR1 GTSNPN and CDR2 SVGIG come from the germline V gene (reference sequence). This CDR3 region has 12 residues. The CDR3 protein is CAWNTGFTEAFF. The CDR3, as DNA: TGTGCCTGGAATACAGGTTTCACTGAAGCTTTCTTT.

The chain's CDR3 is CASSELSPSNYGYTF. The DNA of the CDR3 is TGTGCCAGCAGTGAACTTTCGCCTTCTAACTATGGCTACACCTTC. J is TRBJ1-2 and V is TRBV6-1; D unresolved. The V gene's germline CDR1 is MNHNS and CDR2 SASEGT. CDR3 length: 15 amino acids. Deletions cut 2 bases from V and 0 bases from J, with 10 bases between.

This clone occurred a few times. The chain recombines TRBV30 with TRBJ2-2; D call uncertain. The V end was cut by 0 bases, the J end by 6 bases, with 8 bases between. This CDR3 spans 13 amino acids. Germline values: CDR1 GTSNPN, CDR2 SVGIG (reference sequence). CDR3 bases: TGTGCCTGGAGTGTTGTGGCAGCCGGGGAGCTGTTTTTT. Translating it yields CAWSVVAAGELFF. Looking up the rest from reference TRBV30 and TRBJ2-2 gives the full variable domain: SQTIHQWPATLVQPVGSPLSLECTVEGTSNPNLYWYRQAAGRGLQLLFYSVGIGQISSEVPQNLSASRPQDRQFILSSKKLLLSDSGFYLCAWSVVAAGELFFGEGSRLTVL.

This sequence joins TRBV6-6 and TRBJ1-5, with 8 positions matching TRBD1. The V gene's germline CDR1 is MNHNY and CDR2 SVGAGI (reference sequence). V trimming: 5 bases; J trimming: 1 base; junction bases outside the gene matches: 4. The CDR3 spans 15 residues. CDR3 residues: CASSPTGASNQPQHF. The CDR3 DNA follows: TGTGCCAGCAGTCCGACAGGGGCAAGCAATCAGCCCCAGCATTTT.

The chain recombines TRBV7-8 with TRBJ1-1; D might be TRBD1 (6 bases). Germline CDR1 is SGHVS and CDR2 is FQNEAQ. This CDR3 is 15 amino acids long. Trimming shortened V by 5 bases and J by 5 bases, and 18 bases separated the two germline ends. The CDR3 coding sequence is TGTGCCAGCAGCCCCCAGGACAGAGGGGGAACTGAAGCTTTCTTT. Protein: CASSPQDRGGTEAFF.

The V call is TRBV18, the J call TRBJ1-1; D gene uncertain. Germline lookup yields CDR1 KGHSH and CDR2 LQKENI. Between the trimmed V and J ends, which lost 3 bases and 0 bases, there was a span of 5 bases. CDR3 length: 13 residues. The CDR3 region has the DNA TGTGCCAGCTCACCGGGGATGAACACTGAAGCTTTCTTT. It translates to CASSPGMNTEAFF. Based on the CDR3 plus reference TRBV18 and TRBJ1-1, the full variable domain is NAGVMQNPRHLVRRRGQEARLRCSPMKGHSHVYWYRQLPEEGLKFMVYLQKENIIDESGMPKERFSAEFPKEGPSILRIQQVVRGDSAAYFCASSPGMNTEAFFGQGTRLTVV.

This chain uses TRBV28 with TRBJ1-6; 10 nucleotides agree with TRBD1. CDR3 length: 15 amino acids. V dropped 2 bases and J dropped 13; count of bases not matched to a gene: 8. CDR1 and CDR2 (germline): MDHEN, SYDVKM. The CDR3 is CASSLTGTGEGPLHF. Here the CDR3 DNA reads TGTGCCAGCAGTTTAACCGGGACAGGGGAGGGCCCCCTCCACTTT.

This chain joins TRBV18 and TRBJ2-7; perhaps D is TRBD1 or TRBD2 (6 bases each). CDR1 and CDR2 from the germline V gene are KGHSH and LQKENI. V was shortened by 3 bases and J by 2 bases, with 8 bases between the two germline ends. CDR3 length: 13 residues. Written as DNA, the CDR3 is TGTGCCAGCTCACCGGGGGGCACCTACGAGCAGTACTTC. Translated: CASSPGGTYEQYF.

This chain connects TRBV6-6 to TRBJ2-7; no definite D call. The CDR3 contains 16 residues. V dropped 6 bases and J dropped 2 bases, with 20 bases sitting between them. In germline, CDR1 is MNHNY, CDR2 SVGAGI (reference sequence). CDR3 DNA: TGTGCCAGCAGCCCTAACCCGTTAGACGCAACCTACGAGCAGTACTTC. This codes for CASSPNPLDATYEQYF.

The chain recombines TRBV10-2 with TRBJ2-1, with no clear D. Germline V gives CDR1 WSHSY, CDR2 SAAADI. V was shortened by 5 bases and J by 6 bases, with 26 bases between the two germline ends. This CDR3 comprises 18 residues. The CDR3, as DNA: TGCGCCAGCAGTCCTGGGATCCAAAGGACCTCTCTAAGCAATGAGCAGTTCTTC. This gives the protein CASSPGIQRTSLSNEQFF.

This chain uses TRBV4-2 with TRBJ1-1; no clear D. V shed 1 base and J shed 1 base, with 4 bases lying between them. The CDR3 loop spans 13 amino acids. In germline, CDR1 is LGHNA, CDR2 YNFKEQ. The CDR3: CASSQVGNTEAFF. In DNA, the CDR3 is TGTGCCAGCAGCCAAGTCGGGAACACTGAAGCTTTCTTT.

The chain links TRBV4-2 to TRBJ2-3; 14 bases are a match to TRBD2. Germline V gene data show CDR1 as LGHNA and CDR2 as YNFKEQ. CDR3 length equals 20 residues. V dropped 0 bases and J dropped 1; count of bases not matched to a gene: 9. The CDR3 loop reads CASSQDPTTSGGAGTDTQYF. The CDR3, as DNA: TGTGCCAGCAGCCAAGATCCGACGACTAGCGGGGGGGCGGGCACAGATACGCAGTATTTT.

The chain uses TRBV6-1 and TRBJ1-1; no definite D call. This CDR3 is 13 amino acids long. In germline, CDR1 is MNHNS, CDR2 SASEGT. Trimming left V 4 bases short and J 6 bases short, with 12 bases between. The CDR3: CASSGTFGSEAFF. CDR3 bases: TGTGCCAGCAGTGGGACCTTCGGATCTGAAGCTTTCTTT.

The CDR3 region has the DNA TGTGCCTGCCCGGGGGGGGCTGAAAAACTGTTTTTT. Translation: CACPGGAEKLFF. V and J are TRBV30 and TRBJ1-4, with D perhaps TRBD1 (6 bases). The CDR3 spans 12 residues. The V gene lost 6 bases and the J gene lost 7 bases, with 12 bases spanning the gap. Germline lookup yields CDR1 GTSNPN and CDR2 SVGIG (reference sequence).

This clone was detected a few times. The gene calls are TRBV2 and TRBJ1-1; unclear D gene. CDR1 and CDR2 (germline): SNHLY, FYNNEI. The CDR3 runs 13 residues. The V gene lost 3 bases and the J gene lost 0 bases, with 5 bases spanning the gap. CDR3 region: CASSEEMNTEAFF. DNA of the CDR3: TGTGCCAGCAGTGAGGAGATGAACACTGAAGCTTTCTTT.

The V gene is TRBV19, the J gene TRBJ2-2; 8 bases line up with TRBD1. Trimming took 8 bases from V and 4 from J; bases not matched to a gene: 6. The CDR3 consists of 14 residues. Germline CDR1 LNHDA, CDR2 SQIVND (reference sequence). CDR3 coding DNA: TGTGCCAGTCTAGACAGGGGAATCACCGGGGAGCTGTTTTTT. This codes for CASLDRGITGELFF.

The V call is TRBV13, the J call TRBJ1-1; D gene unclear. Germline V CDR1 and CDR2: PRHDT, FYEKMQ (reference sequence). The CDR3 consists of 14 residues. Trimming pared 2 bases from V and 2 bases from J, leaving 9 bases between. The CDR3 protein is CASSLWALNTEAFF. CDR3 sequence (DNA): TGTGCCAGCAGCTTATGGGCGCTTAACACTGAAGCTTTCTTT. The full variable domain, completed using reference TRBV13 and TRBJ1-1, is AAGVIQSPRHLIKEKRETATLKCYPIPRHDTVYWYQQGPGQDPQFLISFYEKMQSDKGSIPDRFSAQQFSDYHSELNMSSLELGDSALYFCASSLWALNTEAFFGQGTRLTVV.

J is TRBJ1-2 and V is TRBV4-1; D remains unclear. The CDR3 totals 15 residues. V dropped 0 bases and J dropped 4 bases, with 12 bases sitting between them. Germline CDR1 reads MGHRA; CDR2 reads YSYEKL. As DNA, the CDR3 is TGCGCCAGCAGCCAAGACGTGGCAGGCCTCTATGGCTACACCTTC. Protein: CASSQDVAGLYGYTF.

This clone came up once. V gene TRBV6-6 combines with J gene TRBJ2-7; no clear D. The CDR3 runs 14 residues. Germline CDR1 and CDR2: MNHNY and SVGAGI (reference sequence). Trimming cost V 5 bases and J 0 bases, with 11 bases left between them. CDR3 sequence reads: CASSQASSSYEQYF. CDR3 bases: TGTGCCAGCAGTCAAGCTTCTAGCTCCTACGAGCAGTACTTC.

V gene TRBV10-2 combines with J gene TRBJ2-1; the match to TRBD1 covers 9 bases. CDR1 and CDR2 (germline): WSHSY, SAAADI. V was clipped by 3 bases and J by 6 bases; unmatched bases: 6. The CDR3 length is 15 residues. The chain's CDR3 is CASSDAGQGGNEQFF. The CDR3 nucleotides read TGCGCCAGCAGTGATGCGGGACAGGGAGGCAATGAGCAGTTCTTC.

The chain combines TRBV2 with TRBJ1-5; no clear D gene. CDR3 length: 14 residues. Trimming took 4 bases from V and 0 from J, leaving 7 bases between them. Germline V CDR1 and CDR2: SNHLY, FYNNEI. Here the CDR3 DNA reads TGTGCCAGCAGTGGGATCGTTAGCAATCAGCCCCAGCATTTT. The encoded protein is CASSGIVSNQPQHF.